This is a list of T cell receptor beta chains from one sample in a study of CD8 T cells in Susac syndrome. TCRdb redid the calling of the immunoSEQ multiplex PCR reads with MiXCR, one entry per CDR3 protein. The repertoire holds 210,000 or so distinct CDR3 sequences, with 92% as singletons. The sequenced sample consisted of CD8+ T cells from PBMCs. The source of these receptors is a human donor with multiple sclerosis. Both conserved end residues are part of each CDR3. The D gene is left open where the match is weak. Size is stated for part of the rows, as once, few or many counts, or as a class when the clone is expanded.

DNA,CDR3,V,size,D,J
TGCGCCAGCAGCCAAGAGGGGGGAGTAGAGACTGAAGCTTTCTTT,CASSQEGGVETEAFF,TRBV4-1,-,-,TRBJ1-1
TGTGCCAGTAGTCCGTTACCCGGGACAATTAATTCACCCCTCCATTTT,CASSPLPGTINSPLHF,TRBV19,few,-,TRBJ1-6
TGCAGCGTTTTGCTCAAAGAGACCCAGTACTTC,CSVLLKETQYF,TRBV29-1,-,-,TRBJ2-5
TGTGCCAGCAGCCAAGATCGCGGAGAACAGGGCTGGCAGACCCAGTACTTC,CASSQDRGEQGWQTQYF,TRBV3-1,-,-,TRBJ2-5
TGTGCCAGCAGCCAAGGCCCCATGACAACCTCCTACAATGAGCAGTTCTTC,CASSQGPMTTSYNEQFF,TRBV4-2,-,-,TRBJ2-1
TGTGCCAGCAGTTACGGAGCTTCCGGGGAGCTGTTTTTT,CASSYGASGELFF,TRBV6-6,-,-,TRBJ2-2
TGTGCCAGCAGCAACCCCGGGAGCGGGTCCTCTAATGAAAAACTGTTTTTT,CASSNPGSGSSNEKLFF,TRBV7-9,-,-,TRBJ1-4
TGTGCCAGCAGCCAAGAGTGGCCGACAAGTGAGCAGTTCTTC,CASSQEWPTSEQFF,TRBV14,-,-,TRBJ2-1
TGTGCCAGCAGCGGGTCCCCGGTTGGCTACACCTTC,CASSGSPVGYTF,TRBV11-2,-,-,TRBJ1-2
TGTGCCAGCAGCGAGGACGATTTACAAGACGAGCAGTACTTC,CASSEDDLQDEQYF,TRBV9,-,-,TRBJ2-7
TGTGCCAGTAGTAAAGCGGGACACCCCTACGAGCAGTACTTC,CASSKAGHPYEQYF,TRBV19,-,-,TRBJ2-7
TGCGCCAGCAGCCAAGAAGAGAAAGAGACCCAGTACTTC,CASSQEEKETQYF,TRBV4-3,-,-,TRBJ2-5
TGCAGCGTCGTCGGGACAGGGCTAGGAAACACCATATATTTT,CSVVGTGLGNTIYF,TRBV29-1,-,TRBD1,TRBJ1-3
TGTGCCAGTACTGATGACCCGGGGGGCAATCAGCCCCAGCATTTT,CASTDDPGGNQPQHF,TRBV19,-,-,TRBJ1-5
TGCAGCGTTGATCCCAGGGAGGGAGGTGAGCAGTTCTTC,CSVDPREGGEQFF,TRBV29-1,-,TRBD2,TRBJ2-1
TGTGCCAGCACCTCCGGCGGGGGCTCCTACGAGCAGTACTTC,CASTSGGGSYEQYF,TRBV6-5,-,TRBD2,TRBJ2-7
TGTGCCAGTAGCGGGGGTACCTACGAGCAGTACTTC,CASSGGTYEQYF,TRBV2,few,TRBD2,TRBJ2-7
TGTGCCAGCAGTCTGGACCGACTAGCTGGTGAGCAGTTCTTC,CASSLDRLAGEQFF,TRBV28,-,TRBD2,TRBJ2-1
TGTGCCAGCAGCGTAGCGGCTTGGGGGGCTTATGGCTACACCTTC,CASSVAAWGAYGYTF,TRBV9,-,-,TRBJ1-2
TGCAGCGTGAGGGGGGGCCAAGAGACCCAGTACTTC,CSVRGGQETQYF,TRBV29-1,-,-,TRBJ2-5
TGTGCCAGCAGTTCCCAGGGTAGCGGGGGGAGGTCCCAGTACTTC,CASSSQGSGGRSQYF,TRBV12-3/TRBV12-4,-,TRBD2,TRBJ2-5
TGTGCCAGCAGCTCCATCCGGAGTGAGCAGTTCTTC,CASSSIRSEQFF,TRBV13,-,-,TRBJ2-1
TGTGCCAGCAGCTTCAACTCGAACACTGAAGCTTTCTTT,CASSFNSNTEAFF,TRBV7-3,-,-,TRBJ1-1
TGTGCCAGCAAGACAGGCGGGAGCATCAATGAGCAGTTCTTC,CASKTGGSINEQFF,TRBV27,-,-,TRBJ2-1
TGTGCCAGCAGTTCAAGGGACGGAAACAATCAGCCCCAGCATTTT,CASSSRDGNNQPQHF,TRBV12-3/TRBV12-4,-,-,TRBJ1-5
TGTGCCAGCACCCTTAAGGGACTAGCGGGATTTAATGAGCAGTTCTTC,CASTLKGLAGFNEQFF,TRBV27,-,TRBD2,TRBJ2-1
TGTGCCAGCAGTTTATCCTTAAGCACCGGGGAGCTGTTTTTT,CASSLSLSTGELFF,TRBV27,-,-,TRBJ2-2